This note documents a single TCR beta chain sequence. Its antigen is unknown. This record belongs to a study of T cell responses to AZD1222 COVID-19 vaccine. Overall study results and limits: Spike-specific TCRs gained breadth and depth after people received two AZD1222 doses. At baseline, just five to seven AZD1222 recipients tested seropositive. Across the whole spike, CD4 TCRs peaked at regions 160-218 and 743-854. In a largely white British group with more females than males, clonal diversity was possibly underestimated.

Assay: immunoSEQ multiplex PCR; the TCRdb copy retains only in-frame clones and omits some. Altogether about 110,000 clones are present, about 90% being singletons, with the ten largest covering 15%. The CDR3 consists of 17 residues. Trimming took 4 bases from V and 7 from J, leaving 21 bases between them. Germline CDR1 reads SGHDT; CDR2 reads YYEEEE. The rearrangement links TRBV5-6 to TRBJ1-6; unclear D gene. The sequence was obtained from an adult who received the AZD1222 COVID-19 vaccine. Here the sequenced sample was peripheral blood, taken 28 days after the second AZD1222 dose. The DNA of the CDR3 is TGTGCCAGCAGCAAGCTCGGGCGGATCCCTGGAAATTCACCCCTCCACTTT. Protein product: CASSKLGRIPGNSPLHF.